Below, 17 T cell receptor beta chains from the same sample are listed, as sequenced in a study of blood T cell repertoires in COVID-19. TCRdb's copy holds only in-frame clones and misses some; the assay was immunoSEQ multiplex PCR. The sample has tens of thousands of clones; roughly 80% are singletons. The sequenced sample consisted of peripheral blood. These TCRs come from a woman older than 75 with acute or convalescent COVID-19.

V is TRBV9 and J is TRBJ2-2; D possibly corresponds to TRBD1 (6 bases). CDR1 is SGDLS and CDR2 is YYNGEE in the germline V gene. V was pared by 2 bases and J by 7 bases, with 9 bases between. CDR3 size: 13 residues. CDR3 nucleotide sequence: TGTGCCAGCAGCGTTGGGGGCCGCGGGGAGCTGTTTTTT. This codes for CASSVGGRGELFF.

V usage is TRBV18 and J usage is TRBJ1-2; 7 positions match TRBD1. CDR1 and CDR2 (germline): KGHSH, LQKENI. This CDR3 has 16 amino acids. V lost 0 bases to trimming and J lost 2 bases; unmatched junction nucleotides: 6. CDR3 DNA: TGTGCCAGCTCACCACCCGGACAGGAGATCAACTATGGCTACACCTTC. This gives the protein CASSPPGQEINYGYTF.

The V and J genes are TRBV6-5 and TRBJ1-2; D gene ambiguous. Germline assignment: CDR1 MNHEY and CDR2 SVGAGI. Trimming left V 10 bases short and J 6 bases short, with 15 bases between. The CDR3 totals 12 residues. The CDR3 loop reads CATKTDTNGYTF. The CDR3 region has the DNA TGTGCCACTAAGACCGACACCAATGGCTACACCTTC.

CDR3 residues: CASSRGGKETQYF. In nucleotides, the CDR3 is TGCGCCAGCAGTCGAGGGGGAAAAGAGACCCAGTACTTC. The gene calls are TRBV10-1 and TRBJ2-5, with D possibly TRBD1 on 6 matching bases. Looked up from germline, CDR1 is WNHNN and CDR2 is SYGVQD (reference sequence). Trimming pared 5 bases from V and 3 bases from J, leaving 10 bases between. The CDR3 totals 13 residues.

This chain uses TRBV18 with TRBJ1-2; 8 bases map to TRBD1. The CDR3 has 13 amino acids. Germline V CDR1 and CDR2: KGHSH, LQKENI. V lost 5 bases to trimming and J lost 3 bases; unmatched junction nucleotides: 2. The CDR3 DNA reads TGTGCCAGCTCAGCACAGGGGGACTATGGCTACACCTTC. It translates to CASSAQGDYGYTF. Drawing the rest from reference TRBV18 and TRBJ1-2, the complete variable domain is NAGVMQNPRHLVRRRGQEARLRCSPMKGHSHVYWYRQLPEEGLKFMVYLQKENIIDESGMPKERFSAEFPKEGPSILRIQQVVRGDSAAYFCASSAQGDYGYTFGSGTRLTVV.

The gene calls are TRBV12-3 or TRBV12-4 and TRBJ1-1; 7 bases match TRBD1. J was trimmed by 5 bases and V by 6 bases; bases with no gene match: 0. The CDR3 is 11 amino acids. The chain's CDR3 is CASRDRTEAFF. DNA for the CDR3: TGTGCCAGCAGGGACAGGACTGAAGCTTTCTTT.

This sequence joins TRBV9 and TRBJ1-6; a weak D match, TRBD1 (6 bases). V dropped 2 bases and J dropped 7 bases, with 16 bases sitting between them. Germline V gene data show CDR1 as SGDLS and CDR2 as YYNGEE. The CDR3 length is 16 residues. In DNA form, the CDR3 reads TGTGCCAGCAGCGTGGCTGTAAGGACAGCAAATTCACCCCTCCACTTT. This gives the protein CASSVAVRTANSPLHF.

The chain combines TRBV30 with TRBJ1-5; D is unclear. Trimming took 2 bases from V and 4 from J, leaving 6 bases between them. The CDR3 totals 12 residues. Germline CDR1 GTSNPN, CDR2 SVGIG (reference sequence). DNA for the CDR3: TGTGCCTGGAGTAACGGTAATCAGCCCCAGCATTTT. Protein: CAWSNGNQPQHF.

The chain combines TRBV18 with TRBJ1-6; D call uncertain. Germline CDR1 is KGHSH and CDR2 is LQKENI. Trimming removed 2 bases at V and 7 bases at J, with 6 bases between. The CDR3 runs to 13 residues. The CDR3 protein is CASSPEENSPLHF. CDR3 bases: TGTGCCAGCTCACCAGAGGAAAATTCACCCCTCCACTTT.

This clone was seen only once. The rearrangement links TRBV28 to TRBJ1-1, with 7 bases identical to TRBD1. V gave up 3 bases and J gave up 8 bases; unmatched junction bases: 9. Germline V CDR1 and CDR2: MDHEN, SYDVKM. The CDR3 runs to 14 residues. In DNA form, the CDR3 reads TGTGCCAGCAGTTTTTTGATTAAGGGGGCGGAAGCTTTCTTT. Its protein product is CASSFLIKGAEAFF.

This rearrangement joins TRBV7-2 to TRBJ2-7, with 9 bases that match TRBD1. Germline V lookup: CDR1 SGHTA, CDR2 FQGNSA. Trimming took 5 bases from V and 3 from J; bases not matched to a gene: 8. The CDR3 is 15 residues long. For the CDR3, the DNA is TGTGCCAGCAGCCCGGGACAGGGAACGATCTACGAGCAGTACTTC. It codes for CASSPGQGTIYEQYF.

Written as DNA, the CDR3 is TGTGCCAGTGCATTAGGGGGCGAGCAGTACTTC. Translation gives CASALGGEQYF. The V and J genes are TRBV12-3 or TRBV12-4 and TRBJ2-7; D perhaps matches TRBD1 (6 bases). The V gene lost 9 bases and the J gene lost 6 bases, with 12 bases spanning the gap. This CDR3 spans 11 amino acids.

J is TRBJ2-5 and V is TRBV2; the D gene is possibly TRBD2 (6 bases). This CDR3 comprises 13 residues. Germline V gives CDR1 SNHLY, CDR2 FYNNEI. V was clipped by 4 bases and J by 6 bases, with 12 bases between them. The CDR3 region has the DNA TGTGCCAGCAGTGGAGGCGGCGGGAAGACCCAGTACTTC. It codes for CASSGGGGKTQYF. Complete variable domain (other parts from reference TRBV2 and TRBJ2-5): EPEVTQTPSHQVTQMGQEVILRCVPISNHLYFYWYRQILGQKVEFLVSFYNNEISEKSEIFDDQFSVERPDGSNFTLKIRSTKLEDSAMYFCASSGGGGKTQYFGPGTRLLVL.

This clone was picked up a small number of times. The chain recombines TRBV2 with TRBJ1-6, with 10 nucleotides matching TRBD1. The germline CDR1 and CDR2 sequences are SNHLY and FYNNEI. Trimming removed 4 bases from V and 7 bases from J; junction bases left unmatched: 7. The CDR3 consists of 16 residues. CDR3 sequence (DNA): TGTGCCAGCAGTGCCGACAGGGGGCGAACGAATTCACCCCTCCACTTT. Amino acid sequence: CASSADRGRTNSPLHF.

The chain uses TRBV27 and TRBJ1-6; the match to TRBD1 covers 7 bases. The V gene end was trimmed by 0 bases and the J gene end by 6 bases; junction bases not matched to a gene: 2. Germline V gene lookup returns CDR1 MNHEY and CDR2 SMNVEV (reference sequence). The CDR3 consists of 15 residues. The CDR3 protein is CASSLSDRVNSPLHF. The DNA of the CDR3 is TGTGCCAGCAGTTTATCAGACAGGGTTAATTCACCCCTCCACTTT.

V gene TRBV19 combines with J gene TRBJ1-6; 7 bases line up with TRBD1. V shed 6 bases and J 7 bases; nucleotides not matched to a gene: 9. Per germline, CDR1 LNHDA and CDR2 SQIVND (reference sequence). This CDR3 contains 15 residues. The CDR3 protein is CASRPRQGRNSPLHF. The CDR3, as DNA: TGTGCCAGTAGGCCACGACAGGGTCGGAATTCACCCCTCCACTTT.

CDR3 amino acids: CAWSVTGAGGYTF. The CDR3 nucleotides are TGTGCCTGGAGTGTAACAGGGGCGGGAGGCTACACCTTC. The J gene is TRBJ1-2, the V gene TRBV30; 7 nucleotides agree with TRBD1. This CDR3 comprises 13 residues. Germline CDR1 reads GTSNPN; CDR2 reads SVGIG (reference sequence). Unmatched junction bases numbered 6, after V lost 0 bases and J lost 8 bases.